Following are 2 T cell receptor beta chains from one sample sequenced in a study of OX40 agonist ivuxolimab in advanced cancers. Clones were sequenced by immunoSEQ multiplex PCR, and TCRdb holds only the in-frame ones, with some missing. The sample consists of 15,000 to 20,000 clones, around 67% of them appearing once. Sequenced here: CD4+ or CD8+ T cells sorted from blood, sampled in a trial of the OX40 agonist ivuxolimab. These receptors were collected from an adult with an advanced solid tumor such as melanoma, head and neck, liver or kidney cancer.

This sequence joins TRBV7-9 and TRBJ1-1, with 7 bases matching TRBD1. V trimming: 1 base; J trimming: 11 bases; junction bases outside the gene matches: 1. Germline CDR1 reads SEHNR; CDR2 reads FQNEAQ (reference sequence). CDR3 size: 11 residues. CDR3 nucleotide sequence: TGTGCCAGCAGCTTAGAGACAGGGGCTTTCTTT. Encoded protein: CASSLETGAFF. Based on the CDR3 plus reference TRBV7-9 and TRBJ1-1, the full variable domain is DTGVSQNPRHKITKRGQNVTFRCDPISEHNRLYWYRQTLGQGPEFLTYFQNEAQLEKSRLLSDRFSAERPKGSFSTLEIQRTEQGDSAMYLCASSLETGAFFGQGTRLTVV.

The CDR3 nucleotides are TGTGCCAGTAGTATCGGAAGCGGGGGCTCCTACGAGCAGTACTTC. This codes for CASSIGSGGSYEQYF. This chain uses TRBV19 with TRBJ2-7; 8 bases agree with TRBD2. Germline V lookup: CDR1 LNHDA, CDR2 SQIVND (reference sequence). V dropped 3 bases and J dropped 0; count of bases not matched to a gene: 4. This CDR3 spans 15 amino acids.